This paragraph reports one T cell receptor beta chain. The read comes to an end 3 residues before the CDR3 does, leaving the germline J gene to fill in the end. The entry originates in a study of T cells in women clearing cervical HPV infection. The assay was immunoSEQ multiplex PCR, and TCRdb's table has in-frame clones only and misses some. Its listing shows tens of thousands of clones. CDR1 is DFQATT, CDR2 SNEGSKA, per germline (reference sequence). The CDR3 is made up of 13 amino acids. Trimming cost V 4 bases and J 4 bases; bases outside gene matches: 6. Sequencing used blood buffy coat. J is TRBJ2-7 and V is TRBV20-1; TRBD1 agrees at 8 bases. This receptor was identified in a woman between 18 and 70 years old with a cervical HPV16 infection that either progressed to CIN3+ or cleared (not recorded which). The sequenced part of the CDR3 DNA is TGCAGTGCTACCCCAGGGGGCCAATACGAG. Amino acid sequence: CSATPGGQYE. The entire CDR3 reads CSATPGGQYEQYF.